This is a list of T cell receptor beta chains from one sample in a study of vaccination effects on CD4 cells after COVID-19. Antigens of these TCRs are unknown. The table came from immunoSEQ multiplex PCR; TCRdb's copy has only in-frame clones and leaves some out. The data hold 25,000 to 35,000 clones, with roughly two thirds observed a single time. The sequences come from CD4+ T cells from PBMCs cultured with HCoV-229E spike peptides, collected before COVID-19 vaccination. Receptor source: a human donor who received a COVID-19 vaccine. Each CDR3 is given with its conserved first and last residue. The D gene is left open where the match is weak. Expanded clones get a size class; other rows say once, few or many, or leave the size out.

J gene	clone size	D gene	V gene	CDR3 DNA	CDR3 protein
TRBJ1-1	few	TRBD1	TRBV18	TGTGCCAGCTCACGAGAGGGGGCTTCTGAAGCTTTCTTT	CASSREGASEAFF
TRBJ2-3	.	TRBD2	TRBV4-2	TGTGCCAGCAGCCAAGATCCCCCTAGCGGGGGCAGCACAGATACGCAGTATTTT	CASSQDPPSGGSTDTQYF
TRBJ2-3	few	.	TRBV9	TGTGCCAGCAGCGTAGGAGGTGAAGATACGCAGTATTTT	CASSVGGEDTQYF
TRBJ2-3	.	.	TRBV18	TGTGCCAGCTCACCAAACAGAGAAGATACGCAGTATTTT	CASSPNREDTQYF
TRBJ2-7	.	TRBD1	TRBV10-3	TGTGCCATCAGGGGGAACAGGGGTCCCTACGAGCAGTACTTC	CAIRGNRGPYEQYF
TRBJ1-1	few	.	TRBV7-2	TGTGCCAGCAGCTTCGCGGGGGGGGACACTGAAGCTTTCTTT	CASSFAGGDTEAFF
TRBJ1-5	.	.	TRBV5-5	TGTGCCAGCAGCTCCCAATATAGCAATCAGCCCCAGCATTTT	CASSSQYSNQPQHF
TRBJ1-1	.	.	TRBV5-1	TGCGCCAGCAGCAAAGACACACCGGGCTCGAGTCAGAACACTGAAGCTTTCTTT	CASSKDTPGSSQNTEAFF
TRBJ2-1	.	.	TRBV24-1	TGTGCCACCAGTGCGGGGGTCGGCTCCTACAATGAGCAGTTCTTC	CATSAGVGSYNEQFF
TRBJ1-5	.	TRBD1	TRBV28	TGTGCCAGCAGTCCCCATGGACAGGGAGTGAGTCAGCCCCAGCATTTT	CASSPHGQGVSQPQHF
TRBJ1-1	.	.	TRBV12-3/TRBV12-4	TGTGCCAGCAGTTCGGGGTCCACTGAAGCTTTCTTT	CASSSGSTEAFF
TRBJ2-1	.	.	TRBV28	TGTGCCAGCGGGACTGCCGAACCCAATGAGCAGTTCTTC	CASGTAEPNEQFF
TRBJ2-7	.	TRBD2	TRBV3-1/TRBV3-2	TGTGCCAGCAGCCGCGCGACTAGCGGGAGGGGAGACGAGCAGTACTTC	CASSRATSGRGDEQYF
TRBJ1-2	once	.	TRBV15	TGTGCCACCAGCAGGGACTTTACAGGATACTATGGCTACACCTTC	CATSRDFTGYYGYTF
TRBJ2-1	.	.	TRBV6-5	TGTGCCAGCAGTTATAACCGGGGGCGGCAGTTCTTC	CASSYNRGRQFF
TRBJ2-1	few	.	TRBV29-1	TGCAGCGTTGTGGAGGGGTTTAATGAGCAGTTCTTC	CSVVEGFNEQFF
TRBJ2-7	.	TRBD1	TRBV19	TGTGCCAGTAAGGGGACAGGTTCACGAGCCTACGAGCAGTACTTC	CASKGTGSRAYEQYF
TRBJ1-1	few	TRBD1	TRBV27	TGTGCCAGCAGTTCCACCTTAAGGGACAGGGCCACTGAAGCTTTCTTT	CASSSTLRDRATEAFF
TRBJ1-6	few	.	TRBV13	TGTGCCAGCAGCTTACAGCTTTCACCCCTCCACTTT	CASSLQLSPLHF
TRBJ1-2	.	TRBD1	TRBV7-2	TGTGCCAGCAGCTCCGGGGACAGGGTAAATGGCTACACCTTC	CASSSGDRVNGYTF
TRBJ1-2	few	.	TRBV27	TGTGCCAGCACCCCTCTAGCAATTGGGCAGAACTATGGCTACACCTTC	CASTPLAIGQNYGYTF
TRBJ2-3	.	TRBD2	TRBV19	TGTGCCAGTAGTATGGACCTGGGGGGGACTAGCACAGATACGCAGTATTTT	CASSMDLGGTSTDTQYF
TRBJ1-4	.	.	TRBV4-3	TGCGCCAGCAGCCACGGCGACAGGCCATTTACTGAAAAACTGTTTTTT	CASSHGDRPFTEKLFF
TRBJ2-1	.	TRBD1	TRBV7-9	TGTGCCAGCAGCCAAGGGGGACAGGGGGTAGTTGAGCAGTTCTTC	CASSQGGQGVVEQFF
TRBJ1-3	.	TRBD1	TRBV7-8	TGTGCCAGCAGCTTACGGGGGGACAGTCTATTCTCTGGAAACACCATATATTTT	CASSLRGDSLFSGNTIYF
TRBJ2-3	.	TRBD1	TRBV15	TGTGCCACTACCAGGGGGCGCTTACTGGGAGATACGCAGTATTTT	CATTRGRLLGDTQYF
TRBJ1-1	.	.	TRBV9	TGTGCCAGCAGCGCCCAGCTGGGGAACCTGAACACTGAAGCTTTCTTT	CASSAQLGNLNTEAFF
TRBJ1-1	.	.	TRBV6-5	TGTGCCAGCAGTTACTCGGCGCGGAACACTGAAGCTTTCTTT	CASSYSARNTEAFF
TRBJ1-2	once	.	TRBV30	TGTGCCTGGAGAGACCCCGTCTTTGGCTACACCTTC	CAWRDPVFGYTF